This T cell receptor beta chain was profiled in a study of STAT3 mutations in large granular lymphocyte leukemia. Approximately 40,000 productive templates were obtained per sample on average. Measured with immunoSEQ multiplex PCR; TCRdb has only the in-frame clones, and not every one. The sample consists of fewer than 4,500 clones, around 52% of them appearing once. This CDR3 comprises 15 residues. Deletions cut 4 bases from V and 8 bases from J, with 18 bases between. CDR1 and CDR2 from the germline V gene are SGHRS and YFSETQ. In this sample, this clone turned up a few times. Its specificity is unknown. Findings of the study overall: TCR clonotype switching after therapy occurred in about 30% of the 18 patients. Every T-LGLL patient had at least one immunodominant TCRbeta clonotype.

The TCR sequence derives from a male patient aged 50 to 60 with T-cell large granular lymphocyte leukemia. Some clones in this sample may be carry-over from other donors' samples. The sequenced sample consisted of peripheral blood mononuclear cells. V is TRBV5-1 and J is TRBJ1-4; possibly TRBD1 for D (6 bases). CDR3 protein: CASSKDSLGGEKLFF. In nucleotides, the CDR3 is TGCGCCAGCAGCAAGGACAGTTTGGGCGGCGAAAAACTGTTTTTT. Drawing the rest from reference TRBV5-1 and TRBJ1-4, the complete variable domain is KAGVTQTPRYLIKTRGQQVTLSCSPISGHRSVSWYQQTPGQGLQFLFEYFSETQRNKGNFPGRFSGRQFSNSRSEMNVSTLELGDSALYLCASSKDSLGGEKLFFGSGTQLSVL.